This TCR beta chain was found in a study of T cells in Graves' hyperthyroidism and ophthalmopathy. From RNA transcripts, TCR beta CDR3 regions were amplified. First-round RT-PCR targeting the TCR CDR3 was performed with the HTBI primer set. TCRdb recomputed calls from the multiplex PCR reads with MiXCR, one row per CDR3 protein. The data show around 290,000 distinct CDR3 sequences, roughly 15% seen once. Trimming cost V 1 base and J 1 base, with 10 bases left between them. This CDR3 region has 16 residues. Per the germline V gene, CDR1 is SGHDN and CDR2 is FVKESK. Those with hyperthyroidism were 18 to 65 years old, newly diagnosed, and ill for under 2 months. Used for diagnoses were clinical symptoms, serum thyroxine and TRAb, thyroid ultrasound and orbital computed tomography. This clonotype was detected ten times or more.

Material for sequencing was blood. This sequence joins TRBV14 and TRBJ2-2; D gene uncertain. This TCR came from a woman in her thirties or forties with Graves' hyperthyroidism. CDR3 bases: TGTGCCAGCAGCCAAGTACGAACAGAGAACACCGGGGAGCTGTTTTTT. It yields the protein CASSQVRTENTGELFF.